These 13 T cell receptor beta chains share one sample of origin, sequenced in a study of CD8+ T cells in alopecia areata listed by TCRdb under 2018. Libraries were made using the immunoSEQ multiplex PCR assay. To provide template for TCR sequencing, every sample had RNA extracted and reverse transcribed into cDNA. TCRdb took over this immuneACCESS table, retaining in-frame rearrangements with V and J assigned. Such tables are incomplete; in checked studies, under half of the missing clones stem from an unresolved V gene, and the remainder is unexplained. In this sample the table shows almost 250,000 clones, less than 80% of which occur a single time. Around 1.2% of the sample belongs to the ten largest clones. What this sample's time point label stands for: baseline before oral tofacitinib. The sample consisted of CD4+ T cells sorted from blood, taken at week 0. These receptors were obtained from a human donor with alopecia areata.

This rearrangement joins TRBV29-1 to TRBJ2-3, with D possibly called TRBD1 or TRBD2 (7 bases each). The CDR3 has 15 amino acids. V was trimmed by 4 bases and J by 1 base, leaving 15 bases between them. Per the germline V gene, CDR1 is SQVTM and CDR2 is ANQGSEA. The CDR3 DNA reads TGCAGCGTTGGAAAGGGGGCGGGAGGCACAGATACGCAGTATTTT. Its translation: CSVGKGAGGTDTQYF.

The rearrangement uses TRBV30 and TRBJ1-1, with unresolved D. The CDR3 covers 13 residues. Germline CDR1 reads GTSNPN; CDR2 reads SVGIG (reference sequence). Trimming left V 2 bases short and J 6 bases short, with 13 bases between. The CDR3 loop reads CAWSKRIGAEAFF. The CDR3 DNA follows: TGTGCCTGGAGTAAAAGGATAGGTGCTGAAGCTTTCTTT. Full variable domain (remainder filled in from reference TRBV30 and TRBJ1-1): SQTIHQWPATLVQPVGSPLSLECTVEGTSNPNLYWYRQAAGRGLQLLFYSVGIGQISSEVPQNLSASRPQDRQFILSSKKLLLSDSGFYLCAWSKRIGAEAFFGQGTRLTVV.

The chain combines TRBV7-6 with TRBJ2-1, with D perhaps being TRBD1 or TRBD2 (6 bases each). The CDR3 contains 15 residues. The germline gives CDR1 SGHVS, CDR2 FNYEAQ. V gave up 1 base and J gave up 5 bases, with 12 bases separating them. In nucleotides, the CDR3 is TGTGCCAGCAGCTTAGTGCCGGGGGCCAACAATGAGCAGTTCTTC. Residues: CASSLVPGANNEQFF. Using reference TRBV7-6 and TRBJ2-1 for the parts outside the CDR3, the full variable domain is GAGVSQSPRYKVTKRGQDVALRCDPISGHVSLYWYRQALGQGPEFLTYFNYEAQQDKSGLPNDRFSAERPEGSISTLTIQRTEQRDSAMYRCASSLVPGANNEQFFGPGTRLTVL.

The chain links TRBV9 to TRBJ1-5; 7 bases agree with TRBD1. CDR1 and CDR2 (germline): SGDLS, YYNGEE. Unmatched junction bases numbered 3, after V lost 0 bases and J lost 9 bases. The CDR3 is 13 residues long. In DNA form, the CDR3 reads TGTGCCAGCAGCGTAGGCAGGGGGGCGCCCCAGCATTTT. Protein product: CASSVGRGAPQHF.

The chain joins TRBV19 to TRBJ2-7; TRBD1 agrees at 8 bases. Trimming took 5 bases from V and 3 from J; bases not matched to a gene: 3. The germline CDR1 and CDR2 sequences are LNHDA and SQIVND (reference sequence). The CDR3 is made up of 13 amino acids. This CDR3 reads CASSLGQGYEQYF. CDR3 sequence (DNA): TGTGCCAGTAGTCTCGGACAGGGCTACGAGCAGTACTTC.

This chain connects TRBV9 to TRBJ2-5; 9 nucleotides align to TRBD1. Germline CDR1 and CDR2: SGDLS and YYNGEE. V shed 1 base and J 3 bases; nucleotides not matched to a gene: 1. This CDR3 region has 14 residues. CDR3 sequence (DNA): TGTGCCAGCAGCGTAACAGGGGGCAAAGAGACCCAGTACTTC. Translated, it gives CASSVTGGKETQYF. Combining the CDR3 with reference TRBV9 and TRBJ2-5 gives the whole variable domain DSGVTQTPKHLITATGQRVTLRCSPRSGDLSVYWYQQSLDQGLQFLIQYYNGEERAKGNILERFSAQQFPDLHSELNLSSLELGDSALYFCASSVTGGKETQYFGPGTRLLVL.

Regarding this clone: Sequence at one end of the junction differs from germline and may be a read error. Within the sample, other DNA sequences also encode this same CDR3. The V and J genes are TRBV30 and TRBJ1-1; D is uncertain. The CDR3 is 8 amino acids. Looked up from germline, CDR1 is GTSNPN and CDR2 is SVGIG (reference sequence). CDR3: CAWNEAFF. The CDR3 coding sequence is TGCGCCTGGAATGAAGCTTTCTTT. The full variable domain, rest sourced from reference TRBV30 and TRBJ1-1, is SQTIHQWPATLVQPVGSPLSLECTVEGTSNPNLYWYRQAAGRGLQLLFYSVGIGQISSEVPQNLSASRPQDRQFILSSKKLLLSDSGFYLCAWNEAFFGQGTRLTVV.

This clone showed up just a few times. The gene calls are TRBV29-1 and TRBJ1-1; D is uncertain. The CDR3 sequence is 10 residues long. The germline V gene encodes CDR1 SQVTM and CDR2 ANQGSEA. This CDR3 is CSVRVTEAFF. CDR3 bases: TGCAGTGTTAGGGTCACTGAAGCTTTCTTT.

The chain has TRBV29-1 and TRBJ2-3; TRBD1 might be the D (5 bases). Trimming stripped 5 bases from V and 0 bases from J, with 9 bases between. Looked up from germline, CDR1 is SQVTM and CDR2 is ANQGSEA. This CDR3 region has 13 residues. DNA for the CDR3: TGCAGCGTTAGACAGATAAGCACAGATACGCAGTATTTT. Translated, it gives CSVRQISTDTQYF.

The gene calls are TRBV18 and TRBJ2-1, with a tentative D call TRBD1 (5 bases). The CDR3 sequence is 14 residues long. Germline lookup yields CDR1 KGHSH and CDR2 LQKENI. V was pared by 5 bases and J by 4 bases, with 12 bases between. The CDR3 region is CASSTGFSYNEQFF. The CDR3 nucleotides are TGTGCCAGCTCAACAGGTTTCTCGTACAATGAGCAGTTCTTC. Based on the CDR3 plus reference TRBV18 and TRBJ2-1, the full variable domain is NAGVMQNPRHLVRRRGQEARLRCSPMKGHSHVYWYRQLPEEGLKFMVYLQKENIIDESGMPKERFSAEFPKEGPSILRIQQVVRGDSAAYFCASSTGFSYNEQFFGPGTRLTVL.

The V gene is TRBV10-3, the J gene TRBJ2-7, with 9 positions matching TRBD1. V trimming: 6 bases; J trimming: 3 bases; junction bases outside the gene matches: 6. From germline, CDR1 is ENHRY and CDR2 SYGVKD. The CDR3 consists of 14 residues. The CDR3 DNA reads as TGTGCCATCAGCCCGGGACAGGGCTTCTACGAGCAGTACTTC. It is translated as CAISPGQGFYEQYF.

This clone was seen a few times. The chain recombines TRBV13 with TRBJ1-1; no definite D call. Germline V gene sequence: CDR1 PRHDT, CDR2 FYEKMQ (reference sequence). With 1 base removed from V and 4 bases from J, the gap between germline ends came to 7 bases. CDR3 size: 13 residues. CDR3 nucleotides: TGTGCCAGCAGCTTAGCGGGGTTCACTGAAGCTTTCTTT. Its protein product is CASSLAGFTEAFF. Variable domain in full (rest from reference TRBV13 and TRBJ1-1): AAGVIQSPRHLIKEKRETATLKCYPIPRHDTVYWYQQGPGQDPQFLISFYEKMQSDKGSIPDRFSAQQFSDYHSELNMSSLELGDSALYFCASSLAGFTEAFFGQGTRLTVV.

Only a few counts were recorded for this clone. The J gene is TRBJ2-3, the V gene TRBV6-5; no clear D gene. The CDR3 has 16 amino acids. The germline V gene has CDR1 MNHEY and CDR2 SVGAGI. V was pared by 2 bases and J by 4 bases, with 16 bases between. CDR3 nucleotide sequence: TGTGCCAGCAGTTACGGGTCCATACTTGCGGCAGATACGCAGTATTTT. This codes for CASSYGSILAADTQYF.